This T cell receptor beta chain was recorded in a study of T cells in pancreatic ductal adenocarcinoma. Study-level results: Mean clonality was about 0.12 in tumors and about 0.079 in blood, not significantly different. Blood had more productive templates and approximately 8-fold more unique clonotypes than tumor. The resected pancreatic cancer cohort was biased toward the minority with early-stage disease. Tumors hold more CD45RO+ effector T cells, which may bias toward lower diversity.

As to this clone: Its specificity is unknown.

Surgery without prior neoadjuvant therapy was the treatment of the selected pancreatic ductal adenocarcinoma patients. V gave up 0 bases and J gave up 3 bases; unmatched junction bases: 5. Germline CDR1 is SGHRS and CDR2 is YFSETQ. The CDR3 has 15 amino acids. The repertoire was sequenced with immunoSEQ multiplex PCR; TCRdb's copy has only in-frame clones and lacks some. The data hold 10,000 or so clones, with 67% observed a single time. Sequenced material: pancreatic tumor tissue. This TCR was recovered from a human donor with pancreatic ductal adenocarcinoma. The V call is TRBV5-1, the J call TRBJ1-1; the match to TRBD1 covers 7 bases. The CDR3 region is CASSLEGAVYTEAFF. Here the CDR3 DNA reads TGCGCCAGCAGCTTGGAGGGGGCGGTGTACACTGAAGCTTTCTTT.